The present T cell receptor (beta chain) was sequenced within a study of T cell responses to AZD1222 COVID-19 vaccine. Findings and caveats of the study: Increased Spike-specific TCR breadth and depth were observed after two AZD1222 doses.

Sequenced by immunoSEQ multiplex PCR; TCRdb stores in-frame clones only, minus some. This table holds roughly 140,000 clones, approximately 90% found once. For this clone: As yet, its antigen is unknown.

V lost 1 base to trimming and J lost 3 bases, with 13 bases between them. Germline V gene data show CDR1 as SGHRS and CDR2 as YFSETQ. CDR3 length: 15 amino acids. The specimen was peripheral blood, collected 28 days after the second AZD1222 dose. The clonotype originates from an adult who received the AZD1222 COVID-19 vaccine. The J gene is TRBJ1-1, the V gene TRBV5-1; TRBD1 is a possible D gene (5 bases). The chain's CDR3 is CASSLYGVRDTEAFF. The CDR3, as DNA: TGCGCCAGCAGCTTGTATGGGGTCAGGGACACTGAAGCTTTCTTT.